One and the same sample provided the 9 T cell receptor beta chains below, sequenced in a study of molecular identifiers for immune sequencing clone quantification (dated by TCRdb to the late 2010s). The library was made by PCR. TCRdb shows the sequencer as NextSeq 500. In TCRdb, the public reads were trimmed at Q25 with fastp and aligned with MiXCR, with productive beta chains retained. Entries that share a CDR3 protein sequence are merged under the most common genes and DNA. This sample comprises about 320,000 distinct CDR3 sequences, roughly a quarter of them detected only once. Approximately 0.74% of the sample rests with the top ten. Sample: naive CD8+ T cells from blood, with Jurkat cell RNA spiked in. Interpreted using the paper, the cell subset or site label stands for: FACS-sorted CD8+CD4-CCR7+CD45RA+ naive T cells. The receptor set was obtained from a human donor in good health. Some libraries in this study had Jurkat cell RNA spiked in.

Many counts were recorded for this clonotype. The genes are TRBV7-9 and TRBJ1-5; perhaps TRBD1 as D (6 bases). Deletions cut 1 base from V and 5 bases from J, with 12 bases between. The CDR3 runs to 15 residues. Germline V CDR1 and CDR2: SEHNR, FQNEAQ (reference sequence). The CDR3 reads CASSLDGGADQPQHF. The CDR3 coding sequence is TGTGCCAGCAGCTTAGACGGGGGCGCCGATCAGCCCCAGCATTTT.

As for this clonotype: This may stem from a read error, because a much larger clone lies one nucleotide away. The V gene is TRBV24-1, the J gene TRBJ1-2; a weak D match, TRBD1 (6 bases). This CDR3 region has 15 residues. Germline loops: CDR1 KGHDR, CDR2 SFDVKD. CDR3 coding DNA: TGTGCCGCCAGTGCGGGAGAGGGACAAGCCTATGGCTACACCTTC. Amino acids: CAASAGEGQAYGYTF.

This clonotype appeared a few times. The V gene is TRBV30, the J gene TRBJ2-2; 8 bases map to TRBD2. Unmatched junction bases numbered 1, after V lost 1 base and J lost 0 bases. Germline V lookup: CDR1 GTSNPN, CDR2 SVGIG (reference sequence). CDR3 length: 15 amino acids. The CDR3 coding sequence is TGTGCCTGGAGTGGGGGACTAGCGAACACCGGGGAGCTGTTTTTT. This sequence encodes CAWSGGLANTGELFF.

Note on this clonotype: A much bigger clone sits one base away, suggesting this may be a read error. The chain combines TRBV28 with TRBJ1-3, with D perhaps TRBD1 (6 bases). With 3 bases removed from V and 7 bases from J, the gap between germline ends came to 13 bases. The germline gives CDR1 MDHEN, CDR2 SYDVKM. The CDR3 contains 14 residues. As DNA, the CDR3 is TGTGCCAGCAGTTTGAGGGACACAGTGAACACCATATATTTT. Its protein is CASSLRDTVNTIYF.

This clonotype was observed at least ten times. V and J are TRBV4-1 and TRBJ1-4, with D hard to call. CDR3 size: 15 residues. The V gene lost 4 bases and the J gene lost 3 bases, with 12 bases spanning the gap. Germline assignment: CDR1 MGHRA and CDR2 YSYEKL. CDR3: CASSPGVSPNEKLFF. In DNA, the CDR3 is TGCGCCAGCAGCCCCGGCGTTTCGCCTAATGAAAAACTGTTTTTT.

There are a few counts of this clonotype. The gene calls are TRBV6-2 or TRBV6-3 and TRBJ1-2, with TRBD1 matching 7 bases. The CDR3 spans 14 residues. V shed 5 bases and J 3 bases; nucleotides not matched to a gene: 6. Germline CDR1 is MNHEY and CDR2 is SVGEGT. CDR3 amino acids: CASSHAGTDYGYTF. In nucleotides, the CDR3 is TGTGCCAGCAGTCACGCCGGGACAGACTATGGCTACACCTTC.

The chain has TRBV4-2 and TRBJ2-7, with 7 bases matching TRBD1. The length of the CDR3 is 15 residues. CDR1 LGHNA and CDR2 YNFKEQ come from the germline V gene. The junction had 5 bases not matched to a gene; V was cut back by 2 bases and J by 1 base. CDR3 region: CASSQTGQVSYEQYF. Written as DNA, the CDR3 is TGTGCCAGCAGCCAAACCGGACAGGTTTCCTACGAGCAGTACTTC.

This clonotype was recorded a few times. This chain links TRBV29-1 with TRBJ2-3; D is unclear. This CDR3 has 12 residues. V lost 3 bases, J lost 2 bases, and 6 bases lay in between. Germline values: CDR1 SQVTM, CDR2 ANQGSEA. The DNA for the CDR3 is TGCAGCGTTGAGATGATCACAGATACGCAGTATTTT. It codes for CSVEMITDTQYF.

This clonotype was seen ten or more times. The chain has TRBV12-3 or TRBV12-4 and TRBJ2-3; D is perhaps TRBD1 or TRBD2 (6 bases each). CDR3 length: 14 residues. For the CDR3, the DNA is TGTGCGACCACGGGGGCTAGCGTCACAGATACGCAGTATTTT. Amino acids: CATTGASVTDTQYF.